The 29 T cell receptor beta chains listed next were all sequenced from one sample in a study of T cells in Graves' hyperthyroidism and ophthalmopathy. Amplified TCR beta CDR3 regions came from RNA transcripts. First-round RT-PCR of the TCR CDR3 relied on the HTBI primer set. One entry per CDR3 protein results from TCRdb running MiXCR on the multiplex PCR reads. The sample has around 490,000 distinct CDR3 sequences, about 20% seen once. Sequencing was carried out using blood. Receptors were obtained from a man aged 35-49 years with Graves' ophthalmopathy.

This clonotype was counted at least ten times. The V call is TRBV30, the J call TRBJ1-3; a possible D gene is TRBD1 (5 bases). The germline gives CDR1 GTSNPN, CDR2 SVGIG (reference sequence). CDR3 length: 14 amino acids. Deletions cut 4 bases from V and 2 bases from J, with 12 bases between. CDR3 DNA: TGTGCCTGGACCCGATTAGGGGCTGGAAACACCATATATTTT. It codes for CAWTRLGAGNTIYF.

The chain has TRBV5-1 and TRBJ2-1; 7 bases map to TRBD2. This CDR3 is 15 amino acids long. The J segment lost 4 bases and the V segment lost 1 base, leaving 5 bases of the junction unmatched. Germline-derived CDR1 and CDR2 are SGHRS and YFSETQ. The CDR3 nucleotides are TGCGCCAGCAGCTTGATCTCGGGGGGATACAATGAGCAGTTCTTC. Translating it yields CASSLISGGYNEQFF.

The genes are TRBV10-3 and TRBJ2-7, with no clear D. Trimming left V 4 bases short and J 4 bases short, with 5 bases between. The length of the CDR3 is 11 residues. Germline-derived CDR1 and CDR2 are ENHRY and SYGVKD. The CDR3 nucleotides read TGTGCCATCAGTGTGGGGTACGAGCAGTACTTC. Translated, it gives CAISVGYEQYF.

The rearrangement uses TRBV15 and TRBJ2-1; no firm D call. V lost 1 base to trimming and J lost 13 bases, with 14 bases between them. Germline lookup yields CDR1 LNHNV and CDR2 YYDKDF (reference sequence). This CDR3 contains 13 residues. CDR3 in DNA: TGTGCCACCAGCAGAGCCCCTGCCCTCTTCCAGTTCTTC. Protein product: CATSRAPALFQFF.

This clonotype was seen repeatedly, ten times or more. The chain couples TRBV20-1 to TRBJ2-5; 8 bases align to TRBD2. The V gene end was trimmed by 6 bases and the J gene end by 9 bases; junction bases not matched to a gene: 9. This CDR3 contains 12 residues. Germline values: CDR1 DFQATT, CDR2 SNEGSKA (reference sequence). The CDR3 loop is CSAHTGGAAQYF. In nucleotides, the CDR3 is TGCAGTGCCCATACGGGGGGGGCGGCCCAGTACTTC.

At least ten counts were recorded for this clonotype. The chain is built from TRBV5-1 and TRBJ2-7; D is ambiguous. The CDR3 loop spans 14 amino acids. V dropped 6 bases and J dropped 4 bases, with 17 bases sitting between them. Per germline, CDR1 SGHRS and CDR2 YFSETQ. CDR3 in amino acids: CASTTSPGRYEQYF. The CDR3, as DNA: TGCGCCAGCACAACGTCGCCAGGCCGGTACGAGCAGTACTTC.

In its sample, this clonotype was seen a few times. The rearrangement uses TRBV20-1 and TRBJ2-7, with 12 bases fitting TRBD2. Germline V gives CDR1 DFQATT, CDR2 SNEGSKA (reference sequence). The CDR3 sequence is 20 residues long. J was trimmed by 2 bases and V by 1 base; bases with no gene match: 18. The CDR3 DNA is TGCAGTGCTAGAGGGGTGAAGATGGGGACTAGCGGGCTAGACGCCTACGAGCAGTACTTC. Translating gives CSARGVKMGTSGLDAYEQYF.

Concerning this clonotype: This may arise from a read error, as a much more abundant clone is one base away. The rearrangement links TRBV30 to TRBJ1-2; D is perhaps TRBD1 (6 bases). Per the germline V gene, CDR1 is GTSNPN and CDR2 is SVGIG (reference sequence). This CDR3 is 13 amino acids long. The V and J ends lost 2 bases and 4 bases respectively, with 11 bases between them. CDR3: CAWSSGHSYGYTF. The CDR3 region has the DNA TGTGCCTGGAGTTCGGGACATAGCTATGGCTACACCTTC.

The rearrangement uses TRBV14 and TRBJ1-1, with D hard to call. This CDR3 has 13 residues. Trimming took 5 bases from V and 2 from J, leaving 9 bases between them. Germline CDR1 is SGHDN and CDR2 is FVKESK. CDR3 residues: CASSGHFNTEAFF. The CDR3 coding sequence is TGTGCCAGCAGCGGGCATTTTAACACTGAAGCTTTCTTT.

This clonotype has a count of ten or more. The V and J genes are TRBV3-1 and TRBJ2-7; D is possibly TRBD1 or TRBD2 (5 bases each). The CDR3 extends over 15 amino acids. Germline V gene lookup returns CDR1 LGHDT and CDR2 YNNKEL (reference sequence). The V gene lost 3 bases and the J gene lost 7 bases, with 19 bases spanning the gap. The CDR3 coding sequence is TGTGCCAGCAGCCAGGGAACGGGGACCACCTCTGAGCAGTACTTC. Residues: CASSQGTGTTSEQYF.

This chain links TRBV7-3 with TRBJ2-1; 12 positions match TRBD2. This CDR3 has 16 amino acids. Germline V gene sequence: CDR1 SGHTA, CDR2 FQGTGA. The junction had 5 bases not matched to a gene; V was cut back by 4 bases and J by 4 bases. The CDR3 DNA is TGTGCCAGCAGCTCCGGACTAGCGGGGTGGTACAATGAGCAGTTCTTC. It yields the protein CASSSGLAGWYNEQFF. Full variable domain (missing parts from reference TRBV7-3 and TRBJ2-1): GAGVSQTPSNKVTEKGKYVELRCDPISGHTALYWYRQSLGQGPEFLIYFQGTGAADDSGLPNDRFFAVRPEGSVSTLKIQRTERGDSAVYLCASSSGLAGWYNEQFFGPGTRLTVL.

This clonotype showed up just a few times. This chain links TRBV7-2 with TRBJ1-1; D gene ambiguous. Germline V gene data show CDR1 as SGHTA and CDR2 as FQGNSA. The CDR3 is made up of 12 amino acids. V lost 1 base and J 6 bases, leaving 6 bases between the germline ends. The CDR3 DNA reads as TGTGCCAGCAGCTTAGTTATGTCTGAAGCTTTCTTT. Encoded protein: CASSLVMSEAFF.

This clonotype was observed many times. The chain is built from TRBV7-8 and TRBJ2-3; D might be TRBD2 (5 bases). V lost 4 bases and J 1 base, leaving 12 bases between the germline ends. The CDR3 sequence is 15 residues long. Germline loops: CDR1 SGHVS, CDR2 FQNEAQ. The chain's CDR3 is CASSSRRRGTDTQYF. The CDR3 coding sequence is TGTGCCAGCAGCTCCCGGCGGCGGGGCACAGATACGCAGTATTTT.

This chain links TRBV10-3 with TRBJ2-7; 10 bases align to TRBD2. After removal of 6 bases from V and 2 bases from J, the junction contained 7 bases not matched to a gene. Germline V gene data show CDR1 as ENHRY and CDR2 as SYGVKD. The CDR3 has 15 amino acids. CDR3: CAISQLAGSTYEQYF. The CDR3, as DNA: TGTGCCATCAGCCAACTAGCGGGATCGACCTACGAGCAGTACTTC.

This clonotype turned up a few times. The chain joins TRBV5-1 to TRBJ2-3; D remains unclear. Germline V lookup: CDR1 SGHRS, CDR2 YFSETQ. V was trimmed by 1 base and J by 2 bases, leaving 11 bases between them. This CDR3 comprises 15 residues. CDR3 nucleotide sequence: TGCGCCAGCAGCTTGACTCCGATCTTCACAGATACGCAGTATTTT. It codes for CASSLTPIFTDTQYF.

At least ten counts were recorded for this clonotype. The chain employs TRBV6-6 and TRBJ2-7; D not certain. CDR1 and CDR2 (germline): MNHNY, SVGAGI (reference sequence). This CDR3 spans 13 amino acids. V was shortened by 0 bases and J by 1 base, with 4 bases between the two germline ends. This CDR3 reads CASSYSSSYEQYF. CDR3 DNA sequence: TGTGCCAGCAGTTACTCGAGTTCCTACGAGCAGTACTTC.

This clonotype was picked up a small number of times. The J gene is TRBJ2-1, the V gene TRBV20-1, with D possibly being TRBD2 (5 bases). CDR1 is DFQATT, CDR2 SNEGSKA, per germline (reference sequence). The CDR3 covers 13 residues. Trimming took off 3 bases at V and 9 bases at J, with 15 bases between the two ends. For the CDR3, the DNA is TGCAGTGCTAGTGGCCCCTCTAGCTTTGAGCAGTTCTTC. Amino acids: CSASGPSSFEQFF.

The rearrangement links TRBV5-4 to TRBJ1-2; 8 positions match TRBD1. CDR3 length: 13 amino acids. Germline V gene sequence: CDR1 SGHNT, CDR2 YYREEE (reference sequence). Trimming removed 5 bases from V and 6 bases from J; junction bases left unmatched: 6. The CDR3 DNA reads TGTGCCAGCAGGCTAGCGGGACAGGATGGCTACACCTTC. Its translation: CASRLAGQDGYTF.

This clonotype was detected only a few times. The rearrangement joins TRBV27 to TRBJ2-3; D is undetermined. The germline gives CDR1 MNHEY, CDR2 SMNVEV (reference sequence). The V gene lost 8 bases and the J gene lost 0 bases, with 15 bases spanning the gap. The CDR3 sequence is 15 residues long. The CDR3 region is CASSPRFLSTDTQYF. CDR3 DNA sequence: TGTGCCAGCTCCCCCCGTTTCCTTAGCACAGATACGCAGTATTTT.

The chain combines TRBV27 with TRBJ1-2, with D hard to call. The V end was cut by 0 bases, the J end by 8 bases, with 13 bases between. This CDR3 comprises 14 residues. Germline V gives CDR1 MNHEY, CDR2 SMNVEV (reference sequence). The CDR3 region is CASSLSGQVGGYTF. The DNA of the CDR3 is TGTGCCAGCAGTTTATCAGGGCAGGTGGGCGGCTACACCTTC.

This clonotype was picked up a small number of times. The V gene is TRBV6-5, the J gene TRBJ1-5; no firm D call. This CDR3 is built from 18 residues. V lost 0 bases to trimming and J lost 1 base, with 16 bases between them. Germline assignment: CDR1 MNHEY and CDR2 SVGAGI. The CDR3 loop reads CASSYSNPGQASNQPQHF. The CDR3, as DNA: TGTGCCAGCAGTTACTCGAATCCCGGCCAGGCCAGCAATCAGCCCCAGCATTTT.

This clonotype appeared many times. V usage is TRBV28 and J usage is TRBJ2-5; D gene unclear. V lost 4 bases, J lost 1 base, and 13 bases lay in between. Germline CDR1 and CDR2: MDHEN and SYDVKM. This CDR3 comprises 15 residues. The CDR3 protein is CASSSPGRPQETQYF. CDR3 sequence (DNA): TGTGCCAGCAGTTCCCCTGGACGGCCCCAAGAGACCCAGTACTTC. Full variable domain (missing parts from reference TRBV28 and TRBJ2-5): DVKVTQSSRYLVKRTGEKVFLECVQDMDHENMFWYRQDPGLGLRLIYFSYDVKMKEKGDIPEGYSVSREKKERFSLILESASTNQTSMYLCASSSPGRPQETQYFGPGTRLLVL.

The J gene is TRBJ1-3, the V gene TRBV18, with no clear D. The germline CDR1 and CDR2 sequences are KGHSH and LQKENI. The CDR3 contains 15 residues. V lost 1 base and J 0 bases, leaving 7 bases between the germline ends. This CDR3 reads CASSPQAYSGNTIYF. The CDR3 DNA sequence: TGTGCCAGCTCACCACAGGCTTACTCTGGAAACACCATATATTTT.

This clonotype has just a few counts. The chain joins TRBV4-1 to TRBJ1-5; 7 bases line up with TRBD1. V lost 1 base to trimming and J lost 7 bases; unmatched junction nucleotides: 4. Germline values: CDR1 MGHRA, CDR2 YSYEKL. The CDR3 runs 14 residues. The CDR3 loop reads CASSQGDSWQPQHF. CDR3 nucleotide sequence: TGCGCCAGCAGCCAAGGGGACAGCTGGCAGCCCCAGCATTTT.

There are many counts of this clonotype. The chain carries TRBV28 and TRBJ2-7; 11 bases agree with TRBD2. Germline trimming cut 7 bases from V and 4 bases from J; bases unmatched to any gene: 15. The germline V gene encodes CDR1 MDHEN and CDR2 SYDVKM. The CDR3 runs to 17 residues. This chain's CDR3 is CASNSPGTSGGFYEQYF. The CDR3 nucleotides are TGTGCCAGCAACAGCCCGGGGACTAGCGGTGGCTTTTACGAGCAGTACTTC.

The chain has TRBV12-3 or TRBV12-4 and TRBJ1-3, with D unclear. The CDR3 has 13 residues. V lost 5 bases and J lost 0, with 5 bases in between. CDR3 in DNA: TGTGCCAGCAGTGCGATCTCTGGAAACACCATATATTTT. Translated, it gives CASSAISGNTIYF.

The chain links TRBV6-1 to TRBJ2-5; 9 bases align to TRBD1. The CDR3 has 14 residues. Germline CDR1 reads MNHNS; CDR2 reads SASEGT. J lost 5 bases, V lost 6 bases, and 7 bases had no gene match. The CDR3 sequence is CASRWGQGLETQYF. In nucleotides, the CDR3 is TGTGCCAGCAGATGGGGACAGGGACTGGAGACCCAGTACTTC.

The chain employs TRBV19 and TRBJ2-3; D call uncertain. Germline V gene lookup returns CDR1 LNHDA and CDR2 SQIVND (reference sequence). CDR3 length: 16 residues. Trimming pared 3 bases from V and 2 bases from J, leaving 15 bases between. The CDR3 sequence: CASSMIPISYTDTQYF. The CDR3 DNA is TGTGCCAGTAGTATGATCCCAATCTCTTACACAGATACGCAGTATTTT.

This clonotype came up many times. This rearrangement joins TRBV5-1 to TRBJ2-5; no firm D call. The CDR3 sequence is 12 residues long. V lost 4 bases and J lost 4, with 8 bases in between. Germline values: CDR1 SGHRS, CDR2 YFSETQ. CDR3 residues: CASSQDGETQYF. The CDR3 nucleotides are TGCGCCAGCAGCCAAGACGGAGAGACCCAGTACTTC.